These 20 T cell receptor beta chains came from one sample sequenced in a study of Ad26.COV2.S vaccination and SARS-CoV-2 variants. The table came from immunoSEQ multiplex PCR; TCRdb's copy has only in-frame clones and leaves some out. The sample contains 450,000 to 550,000 clones, about 88% of which appear only once. Treatment indicated: 15 to 20 received Ad26.COV2.S at low or high dose, single or two shots; five or six received placebo; per-sample allocation not given. Sampling was performed 63 days after the first vaccine or placebo injection. The sequences come from peripheral blood, collected in a trial of Ad26.COV2.S vaccine versus placebo. These receptors were collected from a person between 18 and 59 years old who received the Ad26.COV2.S COVID-19 vaccine or a placebo.

This clone has only one observation. Other DNA sequences within the sample encode an identical CDR3. V gene TRBV28 combines with J gene TRBJ2-5; D unclear. CDR1 MDHEN and CDR2 SYDVKM come from the germline V gene. V was cut by 8 bases and J by 5 bases, with 9 bases left in between. The CDR3 has 11 amino acids. The CDR3, as DNA: TGTGCCAGCTCCGAACAGGAGACCCAGTACTTC. This translates into CASSEQETQYF.

The CDR3 is CASRPDRAGNEKLFF. The CDR3 nucleotides are TGTGCCAGTAGACCGGACAGGGCCGGGAATGAAAAACTGTTTTTT. This chain connects TRBV19 to TRBJ1-4; 8 bases match TRBD1. Per germline, CDR1 LNHDA and CDR2 SQIVND (reference sequence). V dropped 6 bases and J dropped 5; count of bases not matched to a gene: 8. The CDR3 runs to 15 residues.

The chain employs TRBV6-2 or TRBV6-3 and TRBJ1-2; tentative D call: TRBD1 (6 bases). The CDR3 is 15 residues long. V was shortened by 0 bases and J by 8 bases, with 16 bases between the two germline ends. The V gene's germline CDR1 is MNHEY and CDR2 SVGEGT. As DNA, the CDR3 is TGTGCCAGCAGTTACTCCGGGACACTTGTATTGGGCTACACCTTC. It is translated as CASSYSGTLVLGYTF.

The chain couples TRBV28 to TRBJ2-1, with 14 nucleotides matching TRBD2. Germline trimming cut 6 bases from V and 9 bases from J; bases unmatched to any gene: 7. Germline values: CDR1 MDHEN, CDR2 SYDVKM. The CDR3 is 15 amino acids. The CDR3 spells CASRTSGRARGEQFF. The CDR3 DNA reads as TGTGCCAGCAGGACTAGCGGGAGGGCCAGGGGTGAGCAGTTCTTC.

The rearrangement links TRBV15 to TRBJ1-1, with unresolved D. From germline, CDR1 is LNHNV and CDR2 YYDKDF (reference sequence). The CDR3 contains 15 residues. Trimming stripped 1 base from V and 0 bases from J, with 9 bases between. As DNA, the CDR3 is TGTGCCACCAGCAGAGGACAAACCATGAACACTGAAGCTTTCTTT. The encoded protein is CATSRGQTMNTEAFF.

This clone was seen once. The V and J genes are TRBV4-1 and TRBJ1-5; D is unclear. Germline-derived CDR1 and CDR2 are MGHRA and YSYEKL. V was shortened by 4 bases and J by 4 bases, with 11 bases between the two germline ends. This CDR3 comprises 14 residues. This CDR3 is CASSRGISNQPQHF. CDR3 DNA sequence: TGCGCCAGCAGCCGCGGGATATCAAATCAGCCCCAGCATTTT.

The chain links TRBV12-1 to TRBJ1-5; the DNA was not compared with TRBD1, the D call given in the table. TRBV12-1 is a pseudogene segment. This CDR3 region has 16 residues. CDR3 loop: CASSLGQGGRNQPQHF. The CDR3 DNA is TGTGCCAGCAGCCTCGGACAGGGGGGTCGCAATCAGCCCCAGCATTTT.

The chain couples TRBV5-1 to TRBJ2-5; 11 bases map to TRBD2. V trimming: 6 bases; J trimming: 7 bases; junction bases outside the gene matches: 11. The germline gives CDR1 SGHRS, CDR2 YFSETQ. This CDR3 comprises 15 residues. In DNA, the CDR3 is TGCGCCAGCATACATCGGACTAGCGGGTCCCGGACCCAGTACTTC. This codes for CASIHRTSGSRTQYF.

The chain couples TRBV18 to TRBJ2-7, with D maybe TRBD1 (6 bases). This CDR3 is built from 15 residues. Trimming left V 1 base short and J 6 bases short, with 16 bases between. Germline-derived CDR1 and CDR2 are KGHSH and LQKENI. CDR3 coding DNA: TGTGCCAGCTCACCACTTCCAGGGGAAACAGGCGAGCAGTACTTC. This gives the protein CASSPLPGETGEQYF.

V gene TRBV5-4 combines with J gene TRBJ1-3; weak D call: TRBD1 (5 bases). The germline V gene has CDR1 SGHNT and CDR2 YYREEE (reference sequence). V dropped 0 bases and J dropped 4 bases, with 14 bases sitting between them. The CDR3 extends over 16 amino acids. Written as DNA, the CDR3 is TGTGCCAGCAGCTTGGATCCCGGACAACGGGGAAACACCATATATTTT. Residues: CASSLDPGQRGNTIYF.

The chain employs TRBV10-2 and TRBJ1-2; TRBD1 might be the D (5 bases). Germline CDR1 is WSHSY and CDR2 is SAAADI. Trimming took 6 bases from V and 8 from J, leaving 22 bases between them. CDR3 length equals 15 residues. The CDR3 nucleotides read TGCGCCAGCAGCGACCCGGGGGGTCCGCTCATGGGCTACACCTTC. Its translation is CASSDPGGPLMGYTF.

CDR3 amino acids: CASSIEDRGGSPLHF. The CDR3 nucleotides are TGTGCCAGTAGTATAGAAGACAGGGGGGGTTCACCCCTCCACTTT. The chain recombines TRBV19 with TRBJ1-6; 9 bases agree with TRBD1. The CDR3 totals 15 residues. Trimming took 0 bases from V and 9 from J; bases not matched to a gene: 3. Germline CDR1 and CDR2: LNHDA and SQIVND (reference sequence).

V is TRBV25-1 and J is TRBJ1-4, with D tentatively TRBD1 (6 bases). The germline gives CDR1 MGHDK, CDR2 SYGVNS. V was clipped by 1 base and J by 8 bases, with 17 bases between them. This CDR3 is built from 16 residues. The DNA for the CDR3 is TGTGCCAGCAGTGAATTCAGGGGCAGGGATGGGGAAAAACTGTTTTTT. It encodes CASSEFRGRDGEKLFF. The full variable domain, its missing parts supplied by reference TRBV25-1 and TRBJ1-4, is EADIYQTPRYLVIGTGKKITLECSQTMGHDKMYWYQQDPGMELHLIHYSYGVNSTEKGDLSSESTVSRIRTEHFPLTLESARPSHTSQYLCASSEFRGRDGEKLFFGSGTQLSVL.

This chain connects TRBV30 to TRBJ2-4; D may match TRBD1 or TRBD2 (5 bases each). V was clipped by 2 bases and J by 8 bases, with 13 bases between them. Germline values: CDR1 GTSNPN, CDR2 SVGIG (reference sequence). The CDR3 is made up of 13 amino acids. CDR3 loop: CAWSPSGRDIQYF. The CDR3 nucleotides are TGTGCCTGGAGTCCGTCAGGGCGGGACATTCAGTACTTC.

This chain uses TRBV28 with TRBJ1-2; TRBD1 matches 7 bases. Germline V gene sequence: CDR1 MDHEN, CDR2 SYDVKM. This CDR3 region has 13 residues. V gave up 8 bases and J gave up 4 bases; unmatched junction bases: 7. The chain's CDR3 is CASYEGAGYGYTF. The CDR3 DNA reads TGTGCCAGCTACGAGGGGGCGGGCTATGGCTACACCTTC.

The genes are TRBV3-1 (or the pseudogene TRBV3-2) and TRBJ2-3; TRBD2 matches 14 bases. CDR1 and CDR2 from the germline V gene are LGHDT and YNNKEL (reference sequence). The CDR3 is 21 amino acids. V lost 4 bases, J lost 3 bases, and 18 bases stayed unmatched. Here the CDR3 reads CASSPRGSTSGRVGTTDTQYF. The CDR3 coding sequence is TGTGCCAGCAGCCCCCGAGGTTCGACTAGCGGGAGGGTGGGGACAACAGATACGCAGTATTTT.

This chain links TRBV19 with TRBJ2-5, with 11 nucleotides matching TRBD1. Germline V gene data show CDR1 as LNHDA and CDR2 as SQIVND (reference sequence). The CDR3 runs to 15 residues. Unmatched junction bases numbered 6, after V lost 5 bases and J lost 4 bases. The CDR3 DNA is TGTGCCAGTAGTGACGCGGACAGGGGGCGAGAGACCCAGTACTTC. It codes for CASSDADRGRETQYF.

This clone came up once. The chain joins TRBV30 to TRBJ2-4; no reliable D call. In germline, CDR1 is GTSNPN, CDR2 SVGIG (reference sequence). There are 13 residues in the CDR3. Between the trimmed V and J ends, which lost 3 bases and 6 bases, there was a span of 12 bases. The CDR3 here is CAWRLNLGNIQYF. The CDR3 region has the DNA TGTGCCTGGAGGTTGAATCTGGGAAACATTCAGTACTTC.

The chain uses TRBV11-2 and TRBJ1-1; D ambiguous. V was trimmed by 5 bases and J by 1 base, leaving 8 bases between them. CDR1 is SGHAT, CDR2 FQNNGV, per germline. The CDR3 contains 13 residues. CDR3 sequence (DNA): TGTGCCAGCAGCCGGGTTTGGAACACTGAAGCTTTCTTT. Protein: CASSRVWNTEAFF.

The chain joins TRBV28 to TRBJ2-7; D may match TRBD1 or TRBD2 (7 bases each). The V gene lost 6 bases and the J gene lost 12 bases, with 18 bases spanning the gap. The germline V gene encodes CDR1 MDHEN and CDR2 SYDVKM. The CDR3 is 12 amino acids. For the CDR3, the DNA is TGTGCCAGCAGCACACCTCAGCGGGACAGGTACTTC. This codes for CASSTPQRDRYF.